This T cell receptor (beta chain) comes out of a study of blood T cell repertoires in COVID-19. Looking at the study overall: Samples representing acute and convalescent COVID-19 were sourced from the United States, Italy and Spain. PBMCs, B-cell-depleted T cells, or T cells were the source of the cDNA or gDNA that made up the material.

The germline CDR1 and CDR2 sequences are LNHDA and SQIVND (reference sequence). This CDR3 is built from 14 residues. Trimming removed 9 bases from V and 2 bases from J, with 15 bases in between. In the original analysis: Reference gene primers were amplified, and this amplification served to estimate nucleated cell counts. TCRdb's copy holds only in-frame clones and misses some; the assay was immunoSEQ multiplex PCR. The D gene and trimming were derived from the DNA, and the V and J assignments and clone size from that table. The table lists about 110,000 clones, roughly 80% of them singletons. The sequence derives from a man aged 45-65 years with acute or convalescent COVID-19. The sample consisted of peripheral blood. This rearrangement joins TRBV19 to TRBJ2-3, with D maybe TRBD2 (6 bases). CDR3 region: CASHPREPTDTQYF. In DNA form, the CDR3 reads TGTGCCAGCCACCCCCGGGAGCCCACAGATACGCAGTATTTT.